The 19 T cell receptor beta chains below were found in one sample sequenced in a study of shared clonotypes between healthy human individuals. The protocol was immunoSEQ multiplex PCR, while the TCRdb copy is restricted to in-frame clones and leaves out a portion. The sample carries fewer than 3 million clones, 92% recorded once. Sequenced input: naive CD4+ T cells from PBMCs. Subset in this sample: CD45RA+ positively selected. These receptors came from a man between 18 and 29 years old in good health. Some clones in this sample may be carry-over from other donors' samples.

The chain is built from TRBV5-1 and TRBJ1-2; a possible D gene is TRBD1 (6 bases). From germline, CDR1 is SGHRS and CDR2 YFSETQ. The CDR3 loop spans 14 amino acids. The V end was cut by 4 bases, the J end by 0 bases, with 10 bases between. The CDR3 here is CASSATGTNYGYTF. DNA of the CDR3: TGCGCCAGCAGCGCGACAGGAACTAACTATGGCTACACCTTC.

The CDR3 DNA sequence: TGCAGCGTTGCCTTTGGCACAGATACGCAGTATTTT. This encodes CSVAFGTDTQYF. J is TRBJ2-3 and V is TRBV29-1; D gene ambiguous. Germline V gene data show CDR1 as SQVTM and CDR2 as ANQGSEA. The germline V and J ends were trimmed by 4 bases and 1 base, with 6 bases remaining between them. This CDR3 has 12 residues.

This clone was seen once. Written as DNA, the CDR3 is TGTGCCAGCAGCTTTCAACTTATTCTAGCGGGGGGCTACAATGAGCAGTTCTTC. Protein sequence: CASSFQLILAGGYNEQFF. This chain uses TRBV11-2 with TRBJ2-1; 11 positions agree with TRBD2. CDR3 length: 18 amino acids. The germline V gene encodes CDR1 SGHAT and CDR2 FQNNGV. J gave up 3 bases and V 3 bases, and 10 bases lay outside the gene matches.

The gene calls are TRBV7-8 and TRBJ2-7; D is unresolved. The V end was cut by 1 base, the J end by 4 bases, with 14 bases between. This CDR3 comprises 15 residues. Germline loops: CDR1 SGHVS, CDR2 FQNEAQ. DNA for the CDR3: TGTGCCAGCAGCTTAGAACTCGGAACCCTTTACGAGCAGTACTTC. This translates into CASSLELGTLYEQYF. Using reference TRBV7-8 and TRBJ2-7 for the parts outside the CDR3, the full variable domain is GAGVSQSPRYKVAKRGQDVALRCDPISGHVSLFWYQQALGQGPEFLTYFQNEAQLDKSGLPSDRFFAERPEGSVSTLKIQRTQQEDSAVYLCASSLELGTLYEQYFGPGTRLTVT.

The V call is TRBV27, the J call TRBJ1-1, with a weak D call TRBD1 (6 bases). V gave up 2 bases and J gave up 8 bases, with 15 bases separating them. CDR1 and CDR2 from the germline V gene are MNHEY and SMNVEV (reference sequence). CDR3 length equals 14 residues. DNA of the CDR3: TGTGCCAGCAGTTTACGAGCGACAGGCCCCGAAGCTTTCTTT. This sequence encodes CASSLRATGPEAFF.

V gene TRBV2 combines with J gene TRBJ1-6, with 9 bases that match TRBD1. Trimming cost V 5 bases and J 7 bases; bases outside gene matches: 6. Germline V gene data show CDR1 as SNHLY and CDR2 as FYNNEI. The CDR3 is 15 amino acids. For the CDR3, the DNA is TGTGCCAGCAGTCCCTTCGGACAGGGGAATTCACCCCTCCACTTT. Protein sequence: CASSPFGQGNSPLHF.

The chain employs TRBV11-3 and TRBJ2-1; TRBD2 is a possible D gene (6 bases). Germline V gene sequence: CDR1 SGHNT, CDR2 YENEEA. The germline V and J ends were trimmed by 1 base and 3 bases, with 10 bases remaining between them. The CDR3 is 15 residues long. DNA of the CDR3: TGTGCCAGCAGCTTAGGGGCGGGGCGCTACAATGAGCAGTTCTTC. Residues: CASSLGAGRYNEQFF. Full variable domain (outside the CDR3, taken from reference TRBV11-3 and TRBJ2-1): EAGVVQSPRYKIIEKKQPVAFWCNPISGHNTLYWYLQNLGQGPELLIRYENEEAVDDSQLPKDRFSAERLKGVDSTLKIQPAELGDSAVYLCASSLGAGRYNEQFFGPGTRLTVL.

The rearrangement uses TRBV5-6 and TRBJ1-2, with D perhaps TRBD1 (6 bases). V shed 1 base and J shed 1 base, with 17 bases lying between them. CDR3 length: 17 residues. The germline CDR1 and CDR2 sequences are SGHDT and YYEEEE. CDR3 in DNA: TGTGCCAGCAGCTTGTTTAGCGACCACAGGGATAACTATGGCTACACCTTC. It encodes CASSLFSDHRDNYGYTF.

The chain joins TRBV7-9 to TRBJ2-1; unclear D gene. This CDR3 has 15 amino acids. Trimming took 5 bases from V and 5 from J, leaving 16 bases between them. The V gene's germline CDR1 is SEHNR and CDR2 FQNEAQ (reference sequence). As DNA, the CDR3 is TGTGCCAGCAGCCTATTGCTACTAAGCAACAATGAGCAGTTCTTC. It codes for CASSLLLLSNNEQFF.

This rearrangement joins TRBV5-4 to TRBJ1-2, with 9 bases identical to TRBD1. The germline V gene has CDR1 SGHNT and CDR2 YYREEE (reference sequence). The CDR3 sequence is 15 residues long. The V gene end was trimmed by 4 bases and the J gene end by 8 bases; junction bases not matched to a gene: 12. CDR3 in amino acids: CASSTGQGQVKGYTF. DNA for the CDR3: TGTGCCAGCAGCACCGGACAGGGGCAGGTGAAGGGCTACACCTTC.

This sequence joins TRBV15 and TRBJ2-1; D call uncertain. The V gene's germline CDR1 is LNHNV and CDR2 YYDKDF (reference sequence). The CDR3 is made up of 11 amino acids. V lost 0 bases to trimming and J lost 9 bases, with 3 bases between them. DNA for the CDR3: TGTGCCACCAGCAGAGATATTGAGCAGTTCTTC. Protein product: CATSRDIEQFF.

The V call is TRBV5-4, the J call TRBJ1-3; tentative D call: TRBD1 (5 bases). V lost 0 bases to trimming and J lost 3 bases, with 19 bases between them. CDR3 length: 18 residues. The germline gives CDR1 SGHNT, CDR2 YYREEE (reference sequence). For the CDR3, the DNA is TGTGCCAGCAGCTTGGGTCGCCAGGGCAGGAGGGGTGGAAACACCATATATTTT. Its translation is CASSLGRQGRRGGNTIYF.

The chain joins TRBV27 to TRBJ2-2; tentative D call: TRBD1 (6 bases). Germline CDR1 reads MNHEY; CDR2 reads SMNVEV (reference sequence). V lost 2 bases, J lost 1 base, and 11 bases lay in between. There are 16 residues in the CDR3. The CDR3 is CASSLIQGVNTGELFF. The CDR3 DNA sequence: TGTGCCAGCAGTTTAATACAGGGTGTGAACACCGGGGAGCTGTTTTTT.

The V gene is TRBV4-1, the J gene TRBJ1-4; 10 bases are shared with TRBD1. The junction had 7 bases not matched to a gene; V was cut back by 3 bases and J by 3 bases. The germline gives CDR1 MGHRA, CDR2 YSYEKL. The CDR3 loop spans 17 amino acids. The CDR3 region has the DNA TGCGCCAGCAGCCACCGGACAGGGGGGCGGGCTAATGAAAAACTGTTTTTT. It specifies CASSHRTGGRANEKLFF.

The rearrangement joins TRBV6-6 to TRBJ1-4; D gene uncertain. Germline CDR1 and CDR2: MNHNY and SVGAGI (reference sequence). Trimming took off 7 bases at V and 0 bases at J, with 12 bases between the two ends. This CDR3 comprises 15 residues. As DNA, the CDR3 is TGTGCCAGCACTCAGACGGTTGCAACTAATGAAAAACTGTTTTTT. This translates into CASTQTVATNEKLFF.

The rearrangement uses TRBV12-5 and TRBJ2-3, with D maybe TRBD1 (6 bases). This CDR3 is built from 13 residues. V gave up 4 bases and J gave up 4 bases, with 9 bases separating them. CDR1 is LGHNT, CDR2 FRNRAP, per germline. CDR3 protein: CASGSQGPDTQYF. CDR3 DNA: TGTGCTAGTGGTTCACAGGGCCCAGATACGCAGTATTTT.

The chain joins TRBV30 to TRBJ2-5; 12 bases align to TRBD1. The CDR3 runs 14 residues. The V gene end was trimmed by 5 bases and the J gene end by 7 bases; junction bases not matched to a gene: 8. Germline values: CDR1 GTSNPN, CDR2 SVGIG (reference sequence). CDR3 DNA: TGTGCCTGGGGGACAGGGGGCGGTGGTGTGACCCAGTACTTC. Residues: CAWGTGGGGVTQYF.

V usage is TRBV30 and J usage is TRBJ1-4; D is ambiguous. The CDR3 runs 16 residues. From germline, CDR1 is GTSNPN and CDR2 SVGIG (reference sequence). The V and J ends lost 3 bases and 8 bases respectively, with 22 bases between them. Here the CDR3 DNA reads TGTGCCTGGAGCTTCCGAGGAGTTACAAGGGAAGAAAAACTGTTTTTT. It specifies CAWSFRGVTREEKLFF.

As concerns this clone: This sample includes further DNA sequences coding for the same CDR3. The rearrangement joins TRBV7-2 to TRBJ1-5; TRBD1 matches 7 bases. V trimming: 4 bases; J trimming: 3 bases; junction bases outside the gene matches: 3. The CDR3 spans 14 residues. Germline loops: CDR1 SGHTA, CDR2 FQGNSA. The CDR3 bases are TGTGCCAGCAGCTCGGGGACAGTCAATCAGCCCCAGCATTTT. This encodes CASSSGTVNQPQHF.